The 13 T cell receptor beta chains listed next were all sequenced from one sample in a study of cytomegalovirus exposure and HLA in healthy donors. With 60 Vbeta and 13 Jbeta primers, the PCR was carried out. TCRdb's copy holds only in-frame clones and misses some; the assay was immunoSEQ multiplex PCR. The repertoire consists of 90,000 to 150,000 clones, with around three quarters occurring once and the leading ten covering 9.5% to 13%. The sequencing sample was made of PBMCs. Source of these receptors: a man aged 35-49 years in good health and CMV-seropositive.

The CDR3 DNA reads as TGTGCCTGCAAGGCAGGGCTCAATCAGCCCCAGCATTTT. This gives the protein CACKAGLNQPQHF. The chain combines TRBV6-6 with TRBJ1-5, with D possibly matching TRBD1 (5 bases). There are 13 residues in the CDR3. Germline-derived CDR1 and CDR2 are MNHNY and SVGAGI (reference sequence). With 11 bases removed from V and 3 bases from J, the gap between germline ends came to 14 bases.

The chain uses TRBV6-6 and TRBJ1-1; D call uncertain. V lost 5 bases to trimming and J lost 1 base, with 11 bases between them. Germline V lookup: CDR1 MNHNY, CDR2 SVGAGI (reference sequence). CDR3 length: 14 residues. CDR3 sequence: CASSTSEANTEAFF. In DNA, the CDR3 is TGTGCCAGCAGTACTAGCGAGGCGAACACTGAAGCTTTCTTT.

The V call is TRBV7-3, the J call TRBJ2-5; TRBD2 might be the D (7 bases). CDR1 and CDR2 from the germline V gene are SGHTA and FQGTGA. V was clipped by 6 bases and J by 1 base, with 15 bases between them. The CDR3 spans 15 residues. The CDR3 loop is CASSNLGGAQETQYF. The DNA for the CDR3 is TGTGCCAGCAGTAACTTGGGGGGGGCCCAAGAGACCCAGTACTTC.

The chain is built from TRBV7-2 and TRBJ2-2; tentatively, D is TRBD1 (5 bases). Looked up from germline, CDR1 is SGHTA and CDR2 is FQGNSA. This CDR3 has 15 amino acids. V was cut by 4 bases and J by 1 base, with 10 bases left in between. The CDR3 protein is CASSSNQGNTGELFF. The CDR3 DNA follows: TGTGCCAGCAGCTCCAATCAGGGGAACACCGGGGAGCTGTTTTTT.

The rearrangement joins TRBV7-9 to TRBJ2-5, with D perhaps matching TRBD1 (5 bases). The CDR3 length is 16 residues. V was trimmed by 1 base and J by 7 bases, leaving 19 bases between them. CDR1 is SEHNR and CDR2 is FQNEAQ in the germline V gene (reference sequence). CDR3 coding DNA: TGTGCCAGCAGCTTAGGGCCAGTCGGCCCGCAGGGGACCCAGTACTTC. It specifies CASSLGPVGPQGTQYF.

The chain combines TRBV14 with TRBJ1-5, with unresolved D. The V gene lost 0 bases and the J gene lost 10 bases, with 10 bases spanning the gap. The CDR3 is made up of 13 amino acids. Per the germline V gene, CDR1 is SGHDN and CDR2 is FVKESK. For the CDR3, the DNA is TGTGCCAGCAGCCAAGATCGGTCGGGTCCCCAGCATTTT. Amino acid sequence: CASSQDRSGPQHF. Combining the CDR3 with reference TRBV14 and TRBJ1-5 gives the whole variable domain EAGVTQFPSHSVIEKGQTVTLRCDPISGHDNLYWYRRVMGKEIKFLLHFVKESKQDESGMPNNRFLAERTGGTYSTLKVQPAELEDSGVYFCASSQDRSGPQHFGDGTRLSIL.

The gene calls are TRBV6-5 and TRBJ1-3; D is undetermined. This CDR3 has 13 amino acids. Germline V gives CDR1 MNHEY, CDR2 SVGAGI. Trimming pared 5 bases from V and 4 bases from J, leaving 9 bases between. CDR3 residues: CASSQTHGNTIYF. The CDR3 region has the DNA TGTGCCAGCAGTCAGACTCACGGAAACACCATATATTTT.

The chain joins TRBV15 to TRBJ1-1, with 8 nucleotides matching TRBD1. CDR1 and CDR2 from the germline V gene are LNHNV and YYDKDF (reference sequence). This CDR3 is 17 amino acids long. V shed 1 base, J shed 0 bases, and the junction held 7 bases outside the gene matches. The CDR3 region has the DNA TGTGCCACCAGCAGAGGAACAGGGGGGCGCATGAACACTGAAGCTTTCTTT. Amino acid sequence: CATSRGTGGRMNTEAFF.

V is TRBV5-1 and J is TRBJ1-3, with 7 bases aligning to TRBD1. This CDR3 is built from 18 residues. Looked up from germline, CDR1 is SGHRS and CDR2 is YFSETQ. Losses at the gene ends were 3 bases for V and 1 base for J; bases not matched to a gene: 13. The CDR3 loop reads CASSSWGPGDRSGNTIYF. The CDR3 bases are TGCGCCAGCAGCTCTTGGGGTCCAGGGGACAGATCTGGAAACACCATATATTTT.

CDR3 sequence reads: CASSVVGGMNTEAFF. CDR3 nucleotide sequence: TGTGCCAGCAGCGTAGTCGGAGGGATGAACACTGAAGCTTTCTTT. This rearrangement joins TRBV9 to TRBJ1-1; D uncertain. This CDR3 has 15 residues. Germline V gene data show CDR1 as SGDLS and CDR2 as YYNGEE. Trimming stripped 0 bases from V and 0 bases from J, with 9 bases between.

This clone was seen just once. This chain links TRBV19 with TRBJ2-2, with D perhaps matching TRBD2 (5 bases). The length of the CDR3 is 13 residues. The V gene's germline CDR1 is LNHDA and CDR2 SQIVND (reference sequence). V was cut by 2 bases and J by 4 bases, with 5 bases left in between. Here the CDR3 DNA reads TGTGCCAGTAGTATAAGCGGCACCGGGGAGCTGTTTTTT. It yields the protein CASSISGTGELFF.

This clone was observed a handful of times. The chain combines TRBV29-1 with TRBJ2-3, with D tentatively TRBD2 (5 bases). V lost 2 bases and J 3 bases, leaving 15 bases between the germline ends. Per the germline V gene, CDR1 is SQVTM and CDR2 is ANQGSEA. CDR3 length equals 15 residues. The CDR3 spells CSVESGLVGTDTQYF. CDR3 bases: TGCAGCGTTGAATCGGGATTAGTTGGTACAGATACGCAGTATTTT.

The chain uses TRBV4-2 and TRBJ1-1, with 9 nucleotides matching TRBD1. Trimming at V came to 3 bases and at J to 5 bases, leaving 10 bases not matched to a gene. This CDR3 has 16 residues. In germline, CDR1 is LGHNA, CDR2 YNFKEQ. This CDR3 is CASSQRGQGRVTEAFF. In DNA form, the CDR3 reads TGTGCCAGCAGCCAGAGAGGACAGGGGCGAGTAACTGAAGCTTTCTTT.